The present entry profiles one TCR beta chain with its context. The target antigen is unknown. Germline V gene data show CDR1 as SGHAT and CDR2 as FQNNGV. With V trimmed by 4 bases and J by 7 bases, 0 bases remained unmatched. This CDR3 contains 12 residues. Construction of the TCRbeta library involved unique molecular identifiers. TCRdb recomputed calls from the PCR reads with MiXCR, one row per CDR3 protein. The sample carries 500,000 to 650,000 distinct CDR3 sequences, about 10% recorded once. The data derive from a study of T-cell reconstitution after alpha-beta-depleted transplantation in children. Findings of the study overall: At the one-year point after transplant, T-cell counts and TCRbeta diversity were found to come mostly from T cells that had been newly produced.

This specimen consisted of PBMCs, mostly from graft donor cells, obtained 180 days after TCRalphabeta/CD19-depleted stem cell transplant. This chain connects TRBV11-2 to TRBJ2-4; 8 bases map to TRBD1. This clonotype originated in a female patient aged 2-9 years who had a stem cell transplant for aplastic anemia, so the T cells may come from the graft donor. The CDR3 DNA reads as TGTGCCAGCAGCTCAGGGGGCAACATTCAGTACTTC. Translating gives CASSSGGNIQYF. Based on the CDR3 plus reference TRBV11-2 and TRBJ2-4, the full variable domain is EAGVAQSPRYKIIEKRQSVAFWCNPISGHATLYWYQQILGQGPKLLIQFQNNGVVDDSQLPKDRFSAERLKGVDSTLKIQPAKLEDSAVYLCASSSGGNIQYFGAGTRLSVL.